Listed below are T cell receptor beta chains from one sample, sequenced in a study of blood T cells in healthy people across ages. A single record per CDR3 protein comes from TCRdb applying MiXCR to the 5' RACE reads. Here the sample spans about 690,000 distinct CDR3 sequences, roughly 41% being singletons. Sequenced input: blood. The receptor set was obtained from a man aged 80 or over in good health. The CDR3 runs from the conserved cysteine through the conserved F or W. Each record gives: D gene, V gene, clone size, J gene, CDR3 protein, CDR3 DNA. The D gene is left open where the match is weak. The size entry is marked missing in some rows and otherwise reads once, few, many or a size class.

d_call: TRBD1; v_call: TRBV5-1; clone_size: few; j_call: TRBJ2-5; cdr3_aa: CASSLEGTGKTQYF; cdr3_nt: TGCGCCAGCAGCTTGGAAGGGACAGGGAAGACCCAGTACTTC
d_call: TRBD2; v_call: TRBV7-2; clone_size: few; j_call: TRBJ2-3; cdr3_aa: CASRRLAGQGADTQYF; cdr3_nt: TGTGCCAGCAGACGTCTAGCGGGCCAGGGCGCAGATACGCAGTATTTT
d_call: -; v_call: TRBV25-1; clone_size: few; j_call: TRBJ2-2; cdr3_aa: CASSPMSGQQVNTGELFF; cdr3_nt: TGTGCCAGCAGTCCCATGAGCGGACAGCAAGTTAACACCGGGGAGCTGTTTTTT
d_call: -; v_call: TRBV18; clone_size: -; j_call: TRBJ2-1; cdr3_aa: CASSPSQGRPSNEQFF; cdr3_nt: TGTGCCAGCTCACCGTCACAGGGACGCCCCTCCAATGAGCAGTTCTTC
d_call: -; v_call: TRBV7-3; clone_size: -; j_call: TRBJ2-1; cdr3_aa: CASSFSSGRSTEQFF; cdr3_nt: TGTGCCAGCAGCTTCTCATCGGGTAGAAGTACTGAGCAGTTCTTC
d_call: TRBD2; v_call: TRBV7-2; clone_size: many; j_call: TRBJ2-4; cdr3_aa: CASSSSGLAGGYTIQYF; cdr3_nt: TGTGCCAGCAGCTCCTCCGGACTAGCGGGAGGTTATACCATTCAGTACTTC
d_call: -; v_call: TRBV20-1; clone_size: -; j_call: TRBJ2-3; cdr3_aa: CSARGTGVVDTQYF; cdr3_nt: TGCAGTGCTAGAGGGACGGGAGTGGTAGATACGCAGTATTTT
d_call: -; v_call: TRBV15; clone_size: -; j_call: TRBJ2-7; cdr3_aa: CATSRVKGYEQCF; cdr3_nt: TGTGCCACCAGCAGAGTTAAGGGTTACGAGCAGTGCTTC
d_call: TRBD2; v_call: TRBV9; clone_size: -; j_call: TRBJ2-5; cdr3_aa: CASSLTSGSNRKTQYF; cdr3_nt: TGTGCCAGCAGCCTCACTAGCGGGAGCAACCGAAAGACCCAGTACTTC
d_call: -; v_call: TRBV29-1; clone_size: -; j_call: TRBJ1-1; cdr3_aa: CSVEAPSENTEAFF; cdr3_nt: TGCAGCGTTGAAGCCCCGTCGGAGAACACTGAAGCTTTCTTT
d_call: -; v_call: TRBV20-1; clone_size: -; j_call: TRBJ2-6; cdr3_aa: CSARHISSGANVLTF; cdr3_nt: TGCAGTGCTAGACACATCTCCTCTGGGGCCAACGTCCTGACTTTC
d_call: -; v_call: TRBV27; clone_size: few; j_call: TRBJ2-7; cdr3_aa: CASSFGDKTYEQYF; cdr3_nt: TGTGCCAGCAGTTTTGGGGACAAGACCTACGAGCAGTACTTC
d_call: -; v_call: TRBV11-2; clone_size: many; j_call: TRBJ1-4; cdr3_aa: CASSPRAGALNEKLFF; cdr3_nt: TGTGCCAGCAGCCCTAGGGCGGGCGCACTTAATGAAAAACTGTTTTTT
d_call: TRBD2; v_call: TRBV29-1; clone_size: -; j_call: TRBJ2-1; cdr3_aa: CSVASGDLYNEQFF; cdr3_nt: TGCAGCGTTGCTAGCGGGGACCTGTACAATGAGCAGTTCTTC
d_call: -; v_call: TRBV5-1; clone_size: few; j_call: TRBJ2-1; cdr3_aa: CASSLEGQKTNEQFF; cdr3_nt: TGCGCCAGCAGCTTGGAGGGACAAAAAACAAATGAGCAGTTCTTC
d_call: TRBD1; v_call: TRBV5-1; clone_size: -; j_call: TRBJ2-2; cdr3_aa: CASSSTGQDTGELFF; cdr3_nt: TGCGCCAGCAGCTCGACAGGGCAAGACACCGGGGAGCTGTTTTTT
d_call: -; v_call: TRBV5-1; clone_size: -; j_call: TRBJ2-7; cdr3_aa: CASSSTGAGAYEQYF; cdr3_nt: TGCGCCAGCAGCTCGACCGGGGCAGGGGCCTACGAGCAGTACTTC
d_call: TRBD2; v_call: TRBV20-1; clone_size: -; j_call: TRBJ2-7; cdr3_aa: CSARVRTSGTSYEQYF; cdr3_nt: TGCAGTGCTAGAGTCCGTACTAGCGGGACTTCCTACGAGCAGTACTTC
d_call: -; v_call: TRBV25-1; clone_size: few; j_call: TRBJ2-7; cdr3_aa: CASSEAWGIEAQYF; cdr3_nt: TGTGCCAGCAGTGAGGCTTGGGGGATTGAGGCCCAGTACTTC
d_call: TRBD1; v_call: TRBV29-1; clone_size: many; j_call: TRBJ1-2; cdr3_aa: CSVVGQGGANYGYTF; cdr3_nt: TGCAGCGTCGTGGGACAGGGAGGAGCTAACTATGGCTACACCTTC
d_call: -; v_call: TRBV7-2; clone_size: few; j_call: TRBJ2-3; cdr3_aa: CASRVLGSTDTQYF; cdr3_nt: TGTGCCAGCAGGGTACTAGGCAGCACAGATACGCAGTATTTT
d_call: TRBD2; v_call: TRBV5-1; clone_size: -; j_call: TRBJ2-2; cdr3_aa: CASSTGLAGAPGELFF; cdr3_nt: TGCGCCAGCAGCACAGGACTAGCGGGGGCCCCCGGGGAGCTGTTTTTT
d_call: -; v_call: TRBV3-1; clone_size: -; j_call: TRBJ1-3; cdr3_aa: CASSLGGSGNTIYF; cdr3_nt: TGTGCCAGCAGCCTAGGAGGCTCTGGAAACACCATATATTTT
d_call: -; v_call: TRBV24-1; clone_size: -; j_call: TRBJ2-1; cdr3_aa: CATSSRGNEQFF; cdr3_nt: TGTGCCACCAGTAGCCGGGGGAATGAGCAGTTCTTC
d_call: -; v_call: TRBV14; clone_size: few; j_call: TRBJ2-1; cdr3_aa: CASSQRRPIYNEQFF; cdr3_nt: TGTGCCAGCAGCCAACGACGGCCGATCTACAATGAGCAGTTCTTC
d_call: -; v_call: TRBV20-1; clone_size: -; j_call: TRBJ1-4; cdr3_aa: CSAEGGSTNEKLFF; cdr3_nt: TGCAGTGCGGAGGGGGGATCAACTAATGAAAAACTGTTTTTT
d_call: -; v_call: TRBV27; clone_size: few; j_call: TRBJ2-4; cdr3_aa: CASSRTLWDIQYF; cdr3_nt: TGTGCCAGCAGTCGCACGCTGTGGGACATTCAGTACTTC
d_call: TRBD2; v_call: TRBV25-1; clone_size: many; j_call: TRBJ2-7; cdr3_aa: CASSESVLAGGREQYF; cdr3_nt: TGTGCCAGCAGTGAATCTGTACTAGCGGGAGGACGGGAGCAGTACTTC
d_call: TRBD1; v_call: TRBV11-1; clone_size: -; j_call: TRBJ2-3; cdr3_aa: CASRDPGGLDTQYF; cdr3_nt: TGTGCCAGCAGGGATCCAGGGGGTTTAGATACGCAGTATTTT
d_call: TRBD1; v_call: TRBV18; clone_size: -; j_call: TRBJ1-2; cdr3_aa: CASSLSQGMQTGYTF; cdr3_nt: TGTGCCAGCTCACTCTCACAGGGGATGCAGACTGGCTACACCTTC
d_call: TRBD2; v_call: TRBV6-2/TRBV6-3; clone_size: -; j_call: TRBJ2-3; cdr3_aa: CASLGTSGRSDTQYF; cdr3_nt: TGTGCCAGTCTAGGGACTAGCGGGAGGTCAGATACGCAGTATTTT
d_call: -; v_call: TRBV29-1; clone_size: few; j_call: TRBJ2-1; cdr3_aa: CSYDKGYNEQFF; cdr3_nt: TGCAGTTACGACAAAGGGTACAATGAGCAGTTCTTC
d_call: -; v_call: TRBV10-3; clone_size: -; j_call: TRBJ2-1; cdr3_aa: CAISEAGTGNEQFF; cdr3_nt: TGTGCCATCAGTGAGGCAGGTACCGGCAATGAGCAGTTCTTC
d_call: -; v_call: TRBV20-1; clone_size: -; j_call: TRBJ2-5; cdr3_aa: CSATQGGGAGETQYF; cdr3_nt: TGCAGTGCTACGCAAGGAGGGGGCGCCGGGGAGACCCAGTACTTC
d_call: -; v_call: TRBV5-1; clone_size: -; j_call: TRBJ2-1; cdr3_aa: CASSGGRSSYNEQFF; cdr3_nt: TGCGCCAGCAGCGGGGGACGGAGCTCCTACAATGAGCAGTTCTTC
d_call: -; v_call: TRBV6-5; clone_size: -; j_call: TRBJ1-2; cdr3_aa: CASCSGGADGYGYTF; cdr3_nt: TGTGCCAGCTGTTCCGGGGGGGCTGATGGCTATGGCTACACCTTC
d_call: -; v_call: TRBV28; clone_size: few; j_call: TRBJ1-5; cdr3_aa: CASSFSQALKTQHF; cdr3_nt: TGTGCCAGCAGTTTCTCCCAGGCCCTTAAGACCCAGCATTTT
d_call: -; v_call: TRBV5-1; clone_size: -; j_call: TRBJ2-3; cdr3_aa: CASSLSASSTDTQYF; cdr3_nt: TGCGCCAGCAGCTTAAGTGCGTCTAGCACAGATACGCAGTATTTT
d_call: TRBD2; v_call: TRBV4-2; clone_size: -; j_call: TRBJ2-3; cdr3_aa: CASSPLYGGTSGTDTQYF; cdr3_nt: TGTGCCAGCAGCCCCCTCTATGGAGGGACTAGCGGGACAGATACGCAGTATTTT
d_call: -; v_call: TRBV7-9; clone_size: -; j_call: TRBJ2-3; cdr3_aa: CASSLAAEDTQYF; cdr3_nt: TGTGCCAGCAGCTTAGCGGCCGAAGATACGCAGTATTTT
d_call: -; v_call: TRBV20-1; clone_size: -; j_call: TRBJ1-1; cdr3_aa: CSARPPRLSTEAFF; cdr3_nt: TGCAGTGCTAGACCACCCAGACTTAGCACTGAAGCTTTCTTT
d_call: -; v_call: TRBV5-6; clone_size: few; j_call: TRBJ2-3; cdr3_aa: CASSLSSGPDTQYF; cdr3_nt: TGTGCCAGCAGCTTATCTTCGGGGCCAGATACGCAGTATTTT
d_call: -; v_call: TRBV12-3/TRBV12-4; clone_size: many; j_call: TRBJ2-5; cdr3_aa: CASSSNRETQYF; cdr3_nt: TGTGCCAGCAGTTCTAATCGGGAGACCCAGTACTTC
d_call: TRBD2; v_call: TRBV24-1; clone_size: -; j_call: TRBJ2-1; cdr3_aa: CATSDHSGRRTYNEQFF; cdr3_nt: TGTGCCACCAGTGATCATAGCGGGAGGCGAACCTACAATGAGCAGTTCTTC
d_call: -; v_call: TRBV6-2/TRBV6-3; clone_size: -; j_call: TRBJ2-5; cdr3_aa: CASGRIAPEETQYF; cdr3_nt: TGTGCCAGCGGTAGGATAGCACCCGAAGAGACCCAGTACTTC
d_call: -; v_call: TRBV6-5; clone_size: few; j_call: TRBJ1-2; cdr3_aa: CASSYSRRAIYGYTF; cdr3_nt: TGTGCCAGCAGTTACTCGCGCAGGGCCATCTATGGCTACACCTTC
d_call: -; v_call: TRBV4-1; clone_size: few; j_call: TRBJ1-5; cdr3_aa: CASSHPQRNQPQHF; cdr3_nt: TGCGCCAGCAGCCATCCACAGAGAAATCAGCCCCAGCATTTT
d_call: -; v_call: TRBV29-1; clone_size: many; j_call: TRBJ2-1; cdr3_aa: CSVSSQGQNEQFF; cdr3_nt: TGCAGCGTTTCCAGCCAGGGGCAGAATGAGCAGTTCTTC
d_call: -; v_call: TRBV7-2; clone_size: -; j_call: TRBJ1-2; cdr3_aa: CASSLDGVGYGYTF; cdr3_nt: TGTGCCAGCAGCTTAGACGGAGTCGGCTATGGCTACACCTTC
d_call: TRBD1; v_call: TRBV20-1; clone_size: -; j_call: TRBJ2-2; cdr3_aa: CSARGTGGTGELFF; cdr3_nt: TGCAGTGCTAGGGGGACAGGGGGCACCGGGGAGCTGTTTTTT
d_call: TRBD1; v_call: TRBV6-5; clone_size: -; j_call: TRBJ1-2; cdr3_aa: CASSYGTGRALSGYTF; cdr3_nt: TGTGCCAGCAGTTACGGGACAGGGCGGGCGTTGAGTGGCTACACCTTC
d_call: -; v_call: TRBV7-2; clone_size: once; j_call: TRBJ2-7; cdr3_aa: CASSLADGNSYNEQYF; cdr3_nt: TGTGCCAGCAGCTTAGCCGACGGGAACTCCTACAATGAGCAGTACTTC
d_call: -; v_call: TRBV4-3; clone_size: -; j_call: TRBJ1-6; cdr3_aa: CASSQDGGGSYNSPLHF; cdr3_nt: TGCGCCAGCAGCCAAGATGGGGGGGGGTCCTATAATTCACCCCTCCACTTT
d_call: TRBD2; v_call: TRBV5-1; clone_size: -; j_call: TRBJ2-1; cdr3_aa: CASSPVAGGPIEQFF; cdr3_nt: TGCGCCAGCAGCCCCGTGGCGGGAGGGCCTATTGAGCAGTTCTTC
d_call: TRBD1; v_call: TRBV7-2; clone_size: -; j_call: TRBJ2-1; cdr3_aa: CASSLALAGGGTQFF; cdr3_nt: TGTGCCAGCAGCTTAGCGCTAGCAGGGGGTGGGACCCAGTTCTTC
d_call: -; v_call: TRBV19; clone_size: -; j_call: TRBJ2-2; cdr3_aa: CASSRVRENTGELFF; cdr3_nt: TGTGCCAGTAGTAGGGTCAGGGAGAACACCGGGGAGCTGTTTTTT
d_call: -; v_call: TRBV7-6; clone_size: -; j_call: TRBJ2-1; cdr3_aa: CASSLRVGEQFF; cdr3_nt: TGTGCCAGCAGCTTAAGGGTGGGTGAGCAGTTCTTC